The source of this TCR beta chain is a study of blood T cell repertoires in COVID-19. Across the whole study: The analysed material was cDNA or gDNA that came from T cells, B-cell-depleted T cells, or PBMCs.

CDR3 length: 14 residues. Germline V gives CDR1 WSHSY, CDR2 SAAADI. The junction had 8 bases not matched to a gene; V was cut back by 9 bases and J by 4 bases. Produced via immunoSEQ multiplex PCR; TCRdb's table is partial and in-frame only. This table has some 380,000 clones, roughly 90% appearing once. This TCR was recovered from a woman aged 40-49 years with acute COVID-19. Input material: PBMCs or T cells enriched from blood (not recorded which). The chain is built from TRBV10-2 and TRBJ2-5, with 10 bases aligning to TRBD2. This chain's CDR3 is CASKKGTSVETQYF. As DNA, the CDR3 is TGCGCCAGTAAAAAGGGGACTAGCGTAGAGACCCAGTACTTC.